The text below deals with one T cell receptor beta chain. CDR3 length: 23 amino acids. In germline, CDR1 is SGHDN, CDR2 FVKESK. The data were obtained in a study of blood T cells in healthy people across ages. The authors ran a second PCR of 7 to 11 cycles using a sample-barcoded 5' primer and a J-beta primer mix. TCRdb ran MiXCR on the 5' RACE reads and lists one entry per CDR3 protein. The data contain around 940,000 distinct CDR3 sequences, 51% of them seen just once; the ten biggest clones take up about a fifth. This receptor was identified in a woman aged 55-70 years in good health. Material for sequencing was blood. The rearrangement uses TRBV14 and TRBJ2-7; D is uncertain. CDR3 DNA sequence: TGTAAAGATTGGTATCCACCAGGTCCAGACGATGAGACGCGAACGACTTTTTTCTACGAGCAGTACTTC. Translated, it gives CKDWYPPGPDDETRTTFFYEQYF.